This T cell receptor beta chain emerged from a study of blood T cell repertoires in COVID-19. Study summary: COVID-19 samples, acute and convalescent, were from the United States, Italy and Spain. The analysed material was cDNA or gDNA that came from T cells, B-cell-depleted T cells, or PBMCs.

Original processing notes: Reference gene primer amplification in the assay estimated nucleated cell counts. Profiling relied on immunoSEQ multiplex PCR, and the TCRdb table lists in-frame clones only, not all of them. The DNA was the basis for D and trimming; V, J and clone size are from that table. There are around 300,000 clones in the sample; roughly 90% occur only once, and roughly 6.8% lies in the top ten. Patients in Seattle were enrolled during active infection, then followed longitudinally. The V and J ends lost 3 bases and 6 bases respectively, with 12 bases between them. CDR3 size: 14 residues. Germline CDR1 reads MDHEN; CDR2 reads SYDVKM.

This sequence originates from a woman in her thirties with COVID-19, enrolled during active disease. The chain recombines TRBV28 with TRBJ2-1; D is possibly TRBD2 (5 bases). Sequencing was performed on peripheral blood. The CDR3 sequence is CASSFEGRSNEQFF. The CDR3 nucleotides are TGTGCCAGCAGTTTCGAGGGCCGCTCCAATGAGCAGTTCTTC. Looking up the rest from reference TRBV28 and TRBJ2-1 gives the full variable domain: DVKVTQSSRYLVKRTGEKVFLECVQDMDHENMFWYRQDPGLGLRLIYFSYDVKMKEKGDIPEGYSVSREKKERFSLILESASTNQTSMYLCASSFEGRSNEQFFGPGTRLTVL.